This is a list of T cell receptor beta chains from one sample in a study of control samples from healthy donors and cancer patients. TCRdb keeps only in-frame clones here, not all; method: immunoSEQ multiplex PCR. Among under 85,000 clones listed, 94% were seen once. The sample taken for sequencing was blood. The source of these receptors is a woman aged 40 to 49 in good health. CDR3s include the opening cysteine and the closing phenylalanine or tryptophan. Fields, in order: D gene, clone size, V gene, J gene, CDR3 DNA, CDR3 protein. The D gene is left open where the match is weak. Clone size is stated in some rows and not others, as once, few, many or a class when expanded.

D: -
size: -
V: TRBV30
J: TRBJ2-7
DNA: TGTGCCTGGAAGGGGTATGGCGAGCAGTACTTC
CDR3: CAWKGYGEQYF

D: -
size: -
V: TRBV19
J: TRBJ2-1
DNA: TGTGCCAGTACTCCTGGGGGCGGACCTCTAACGGAGCAGTTCTTC
CDR3: CASTPGGGPLTEQFF

D: TRBD1
size: -
V: TRBV4-1
J: TRBJ1-4
DNA: TGCGCCAGCAGCCAAGATACGACAGGGGGCGGTCTTAATGAAAAACTGTTTTTT
CDR3: CASSQDTTGGGLNEKLFF

D: -
size: once
V: TRBV24-1
J: TRBJ2-5
DNA: TGTGCCACCAGTGATCCCGCCGTCCAAGAGACCCAGTACTTC
CDR3: CATSDPAVQETQYF

D: TRBD2
size: -
V: TRBV4-2
J: TRBJ2-1
DNA: TGTGCCAGCAGCCAAGCCGGACTAGCAAATGAGCAGTTCTTC
CDR3: CASSQAGLANEQFF

D: -
size: -
V: TRBV24-1
J: TRBJ1-3
DNA: TGTGCCACCAGTGATTCGACAACCACAGGAGGAAACACCATATATTTT
CDR3: CATSDSTTTGGNTIYF

D: -
size: -
V: TRBV19
J: TRBJ2-3
DNA: TGTGCCAGTAGTATAGTACCCAAGTCAGATACGCAGTATTTT
CDR3: CASSIVPKSDTQYF

D: -
size: -
V: TRBV28
J: TRBJ1-4
DNA: TGTGCCAGCAGTTTACATGAAAAACTGTTTTTT
CDR3: CASSLHEKLFF

D: TRBD2
size: -
V: TRBV2
J: TRBJ2-3
DNA: TGTGCCAGCAGTGTGACGGGCGGGAGAGATACGCAGTATTTT
CDR3: CASSVTGGRDTQYF

D: -
size: -
V: TRBV7-9
J: TRBJ1-2
DNA: TGTGCCAGCAGCTTAGTAATCAGTAACTATGGCTACACCTTC
CDR3: CASSLVISNYGYTF

D: -
size: few
V: TRBV23-1
J: TRBJ2-1
DNA: TGCGCCAGCAGTCGTCAACTAGTTGCGCACGAGGATGAGCAGTTCTTC
CDR3: CASSRQLVAHEDEQFF

D: TRBD1
size: -
V: TRBV5-1
J: TRBJ2-7
DNA: TGCGCCAGCAGCCTTTGGACAGGGGGCAACCCTTCCGAGCAGTACTTC
CDR3: CASSLWTGGNPSEQYF

D: -
size: -
V: TRBV7-2
J: TRBJ1-1
DNA: TGTGCCAGCAGCTTCCGACTAATGAACACTGAAGCTTTCTTT
CDR3: CASSFRLMNTEAFF

D: -
size: -
V: TRBV7-9
J: TRBJ1-4
DNA: TGTGCCAGCAGGTCGGGGCTTCAGGGCGAAAAACTGTTTTTT
CDR3: CASRSGLQGEKLFF

D: TRBD2
size: -
V: TRBV19
J: TRBJ2-1
DNA: TGTGCCAGTAGGGTCGCGGGGGGGCCCGATGAGCAGTTCTTC
CDR3: CASRVAGGPDEQFF

D: -
size: -
V: TRBV20-1
J: TRBJ2-5
DNA: TGCAGTGCTAGAGCGCAGACCCAGTACTTC
CDR3: CSARAQTQYF

D: -
size: once
V: TRBV5-6
J: TRBJ1-3
DNA: TGTGCCAGCAGCTTGGGGGGCACCATATATTTT
CDR3: CASSLGGTIYF

D: -
size: -
V: TRBV27
J: TRBJ1-1
DNA: TGTGCCAGCAGTTTGATCACGGGGAACACTGAAGCTTTCTTT
CDR3: CASSLITGNTEAFF

D: -
size: -
V: TRBV4-1
J: TRBJ2-5
DNA: TGCGCCAGCAGCCAAGCAGGGTCTGTAGCGCACCAAGAGACCCAGTACTTC
CDR3: CASSQAGSVAHQETQYF

D: TRBD2
size: -
V: TRBV7-9
J: TRBJ2-7
DNA: TGTGCCAGCAGCCCAAGGGGACTAGCGGGAGTGGGGCAGTACTTC
CDR3: CASSPRGLAGVGQYF

D: TRBD2
size: once
V: TRBV6-4
J: TRBJ2-2
DNA: TGTGCCAGCAGCGCTCTCGGACTAGCGGGGGCAAAGAACACCGGGGAGCTGTTTTTT
CDR3: CASSALGLAGAKNTGELFF

D: TRBD1
size: once
V: TRBV6-5
J: TRBJ1-2
DNA: TGTGCCAGCAGACCCCGGACAGGGGACTATGGCTACACCTTC
CDR3: CASRPRTGDYGYTF

D: -
size: once
V: TRBV7-2
J: TRBJ2-7
DNA: TGTGCCAGCAGCCCCTCCAGTCTACTCGCCTACGAGCAGTACTTC
CDR3: CASSPSSLLAYEQYF

D: -
size: -
V: TRBV3-1/TRBV3-2
J: TRBJ2-3
DNA: TGTGCCAGCAGCCAAGATTCCACAGATACGCAGTATTTT
CDR3: CASSQDSTDTQYF

D: -
size: -
V: TRBV5-1
J: TRBJ2-3
DNA: TGCGCCAGCAGCTTGGCCGGGTCGGGGCATACGCAGTATTTT
CDR3: CASSLAGSGHTQYF

D: -
size: -
V: TRBV21-1
J: TRBJ2-7
DNA: TGTGCCAGCAGCAACGGGGTACCCTACGAGCAGTACTTC
CDR3: CASSNGVPYEQYF

D: TRBD1
size: -
V: TRBV3-1/TRBV3-2
J: TRBJ1-6
DNA: TGTGCCTCGAGGACAGGTAATTCACCCCTCCACTTT
CDR3: CASRTGNSPLHF

D: -
size: -
V: TRBV5-6
J: TRBJ2-7
DNA: TGTGCCAGCAGCTGGGTTCCGATCCCCTCCGAGCAGTACTTC
CDR3: CASSWVPIPSEQYF

D: TRBD1
size: -
V: TRBV28
J: TRBJ1-5
DNA: TGTGCCAGCATAGCAGGGGGATTCAATCAGCATTTT
CDR3: CASIAGGFNQHF

D: -
size: -
V: TRBV12-3/TRBV12-4
J: TRBJ2-7
DNA: TGTGCCAGCAGCCCAGGGGTCTACGAGCAGTACTTC
CDR3: CASSPGVYEQYF

D: -
size: -
V: TRBV5-1
J: TRBJ2-1
DNA: TGCGCCAGCAGGCGGGACAGTAGCTACAATGAGCAGTTCTTC
CDR3: CASRRDSSYNEQFF

D: -
size: -
V: TRBV4-2
J: TRBJ2-7
DNA: TGTGCCAGCAGCCAGACCGTATCGGGCGAGCAGTACTTC
CDR3: CASSQTVSGEQYF

D: TRBD2
size: -
V: TRBV5-1
J: TRBJ2-1
DNA: TGCGCCAGCAGCCCCGCTATAGCGGGGGGGCCTGGTGAGCAGTTCTTC
CDR3: CASSPAIAGGPGEQFF

D: -
size: -
V: TRBV5-1
J: TRBJ2-5
DNA: TGCGCCAGCAGCTTGGTTCCCCCTTCTGAGACCCAGTACTTC
CDR3: CASSLVPPSETQYF

D: -
size: -
V: TRBV27
J: TRBJ1-6
DNA: TGTGCCAGCAGTTCGGACCCGTCTTATTCACCCCTCCACTTT
CDR3: CASSSDPSYSPLHF

D: TRBD2
size: -
V: TRBV3-1/TRBV3-2
J: TRBJ2-1
DNA: TGTGCCAGCAGCCAAGGGGCCCGACTAGCGGTCTTTAGCTCCTACAATGAGCAGTTCTTC
CDR3: CASSQGARLAVFSSYNEQFF

D: -
size: -
V: TRBV3-1/TRBV3-2
J: TRBJ1-1
DNA: TGTGCCAGCAGCCATGGACAGTTCGGGAACACTGAAGCTTTCTTT
CDR3: CASSHGQFGNTEAFF

D: -
size: -
V: TRBV7-2
J: TRBJ1-4
DNA: TGTGCCAGCAGCCTTTCGGGCAGCCGAAATGAAAAACTGTTTTTT
CDR3: CASSLSGSRNEKLFF

D: TRBD2
size: once
V: TRBV7-9
J: TRBJ2-7
DNA: TGTGCCAGCAGCCCGACGGGACTAGTCTACGAGCAGTACTTC
CDR3: CASSPTGLVYEQYF

D: -
size: -
V: TRBV27
J: TRBJ1-1
DNA: TGTGCCAGCAGTTTAATGGTGAACACTGAAGCTTTCTTT
CDR3: CASSLMVNTEAFF

D: -
size: -
V: TRBV30
J: TRBJ1-4
DNA: TGTGCCTGGACGGGGAGCCTTAATGAAAAACTGTTTTTT
CDR3: CAWTGSLNEKLFF

D: TRBD1
size: -
V: TRBV7-9
J: TRBJ2-5
DNA: TGTGCCAGCAGCTTAGGGTCCGGGACAGGGGAAGAGACCCAGTACTTC
CDR3: CASSLGSGTGEETQYF

D: -
size: -
V: TRBV7-9
J: TRBJ2-7
DNA: TGTGCCAGCAGCCTAGGCGGGGGCTTACCCTACGAGCAGTACTTC
CDR3: CASSLGGGLPYEQYF

D: TRBD2
size: once
V: TRBV14
J: TRBJ2-1
DNA: TGTGCCAGCAGCCTTACTAGCGGGAGCGAACCCGAGCAGTTCTTC
CDR3: CASSLTSGSEPEQFF

D: TRBD1
size: -
V: TRBV7-9
J: TRBJ1-5
DNA: TGTGCCAGCAGCCCGACAGGGGGCGGCAATCAGCCCCAGCATTTT
CDR3: CASSPTGGGNQPQHF

D: -
size: -
V: TRBV11-2
J: TRBJ1-2
DNA: TGTGCCAGCGGAAAGACTCTGAGGGGCTACACCTTC
CDR3: CASGKTLRGYTF

D: -
size: -
V: TRBV2
J: TRBJ2-1
DNA: TGTGCCAGCATACAGGGTGGAGATGAGCAGTTCTTC
CDR3: CASIQGGDEQFF

D: -
size: -
V: TRBV6-2/TRBV6-3
J: TRBJ2-1
DNA: TGTGCCAGCAGTTACAGTCCGTGGGACACTCCGTTCTTC
CDR3: CASSYSPWDTPFF

D: TRBD1
size: -
V: TRBV6-5
J: TRBJ2-3
DNA: TGTGCCAGCAGTTACGGACAGGGAGGCACAGATACGCAGTATTTT
CDR3: CASSYGQGGTDTQYF